What follows are 23 T cell receptor beta chains derived from one specimen sequenced in a study of blood T cell repertoires in COVID-19 (TCRdb year 2020). The library was built by means of the immunoSEQ multiplex PCR assay. TCRdb took this table from immuneACCESS and kept in-frame rearrangements with V and J called. Such tables lack part of the clones; where checked against another copy, unresolved V genes explain under half of the gap, and the rest is unexplained. The sample contains approximately 170,000 clones, around 86% of them found a single time. The ten top clones hold 10% to 15% of the sample. The sequenced sample consisted of peripheral blood. Source of these receptors: a man aged 70 or older who had recovered from COVID-19.

V usage is TRBV5-1 and J usage is TRBJ2-3; perhaps TRBD2 as D (6 bases). The V gene lost 0 bases and the J gene lost 2 bases, with 10 bases spanning the gap. The CDR3 has 15 amino acids. CDR1 is SGHRS and CDR2 is YFSETQ in the germline V gene. CDR3 sequence: CASSLGGRDTDTQYF. The CDR3 DNA is TGCGCCAGCAGCTTGGGAGGGCGGGACACAGATACGCAGTATTTT.

The chain combines TRBV18 with TRBJ1-2; D remains unclear. The CDR3 consists of 13 residues. Germline V gives CDR1 KGHSH, CDR2 LQKENI. With 6 bases removed from V and 1 base from J, the gap between germline ends came to 9 bases. DNA for the CDR3: TGTGCCAGCTCCCTCGACAATAACTATGGCTACACCTTC. Its translation: CASSLDNNYGYTF.

The chain employs TRBV7-6 and TRBJ1-4, with TRBD1 identical over 8 bases. There are 16 residues in the CDR3. Unmatched junction bases numbered 9, after V lost 4 bases and J lost 5 bases. The germline V gene has CDR1 SGHVS and CDR2 FNYEAQ. The CDR3 reads CASSSNPQGANEKLFF. DNA for the CDR3: TGTGCCAGCAGCTCGAACCCCCAGGGGGCGAATGAAAAACTGTTTTTT.

The rearrangement uses TRBV2 and TRBJ2-3; tentatively, D is TRBD2 (6 bases). V was trimmed by 8 bases and J by 1 base, leaving 16 bases between them. CDR3 length equals 15 residues. Germline V gene sequence: CDR1 SNHLY, CDR2 FYNNEI. In nucleotides, the CDR3 is TGTGCCAGCCGGAGGGGAAATCGTCGCACAGATACGCAGTATTTT. The encoded protein is CASRRGNRRTDTQYF.

On this clone: A junction boundary mismatches the germline segment, possibly from a read error. Other DNA sequences within the sample encode an identical CDR3. The J gene is TRBJ1-5, the V gene TRBV27; 8 bases align to TRBD1. This CDR3 spans 17 amino acids. Per germline, CDR1 MNHEY and CDR2 SMNVEV (reference sequence). CDR3 sequence reads: CASSSLRTGLSNQPQHF. CDR3 bases: TGTGCTAGCAGTTCGCTTCGGACAGGGCTTAGCAATCAGCCCCAGCATTTT.

V is TRBV4-3 and J is TRBJ2-3; TRBD2 matches 12 bases. This CDR3 contains 17 residues. The V gene's germline CDR1 is LGHNA and CDR2 YSLEER. With V trimmed by 0 bases and J by 5 bases, 6 bases remained unmatched. The CDR3 sequence is CASSQDASGRAGDTQYF. The CDR3 DNA reads as TGCGCCAGCAGCCAAGACGCTAGCGGGAGGGCCGGAGATACGCAGTATTTT.

V usage is TRBV5-5 and J usage is TRBJ2-7, with D unclear. The CDR3 contains 14 residues. Trimming took off 8 bases at V and 3 bases at J, with 18 bases between the two ends. Germline V gene lookup returns CDR1 SGHKS and CDR2 YYEKEE (reference sequence). The CDR3 coding sequence is TGTGCCAGTAGCCTCACGGTTAAGAGCTACGAGCAGTACTTC. This gives the protein CASSLTVKSYEQYF.

This clone was observed a handful of times. The rearrangement joins TRBV28 to TRBJ1-5; D not certain. Germline V gene lookup returns CDR1 MDHEN and CDR2 SYDVKM. Trimming removed 3 bases at V and 4 bases at J, with 13 bases between. CDR3 length equals 15 residues. DNA of the CDR3: TGTGCCAGCAGTTTTCTCCAGAGGGTTAATCAGCCCCAGCATTTT. It specifies CASSFLQRVNQPQHF.

V and J are TRBV6-6 and TRBJ2-2, with 9 bases fitting TRBD2. The CDR3 runs 13 residues. The V and J ends lost 10 bases and 7 bases, in that order; junction bases with no gene match: 7. The V gene's germline CDR1 is MNHNY and CDR2 SVGAGI (reference sequence). CDR3 protein: CATSGLASGELFF. CDR3 nucleotides: TGTGCCACCTCGGGACTAGCTAGCGGGGAGCTGTTTTTT.

V is TRBV3-1 (or the pseudogene TRBV3-2) and J is TRBJ2-2; TRBD1 is a possible D gene (6 bases). The CDR3 covers 16 residues. Germline loops: CDR1 LGHDT, CDR2 YNNKEL (reference sequence). V was cut by 0 bases and J by 5 bases, with 13 bases left in between. The CDR3 here is CASSQERGSITGELFF. CDR3 nucleotide sequence: TGTGCCAGCAGCCAAGAAAGGGGGAGTATTACCGGGGAGCTGTTTTTT.

J is TRBJ2-2 and V is TRBV4-1, with TRBD2 as a possible D gene (6 bases). This CDR3 is 14 amino acids long. Germline values: CDR1 MGHRA, CDR2 YSYEKL. V shed 1 base and J shed 9 bases, with 12 bases lying between them. In nucleotides, the CDR3 is TGCGCCAGCAGCCAAGTCGGGAGCCTAAGGGAGCTGTTTTTT. It codes for CASSQVGSLRELFF.

The rearrangement joins TRBV5-1 to TRBJ2-2; 8 bases fit TRBD1. CDR1 and CDR2 from the germline V gene are SGHRS and YFSETQ. The CDR3 is 15 amino acids. Trimming took 2 bases from V and 6 from J; bases not matched to a gene: 6. CDR3 sequence: CASSFGQGRAGELFF. CDR3 DNA sequence: TGCGCCAGCAGCTTTGGACAGGGAAGGGCCGGGGAGCTGTTTTTT.

V is TRBV5-5 and J is TRBJ2-5, with D unresolved. The CDR3 covers 14 residues. Germline CDR1 and CDR2: SGHKS and YYEKEE (reference sequence). V lost 0 bases, J lost 4 bases, and 10 bases lay in between. The CDR3 reads CASSLAIRLETQYF. The CDR3 DNA reads TGTGCCAGCAGCTTGGCTATCCGGTTAGAGACCCAGTACTTC.

V gene TRBV5-1 combines with J gene TRBJ1-2; no definite D call. CDR3 length: 14 amino acids. CDR1 is SGHRS and CDR2 is YFSETQ in the germline V gene. Trimming left V 4 bases short and J 4 bases short, with 14 bases between. Here the CDR3 DNA reads TGCGCCAGCAGCACGGACTCCTCCGGCTATGGCTACACCTTC. Its translation is CASSTDSSGYGYTF.

The rearrangement links TRBV9 to TRBJ2-5; 9 nucleotides agree with TRBD2. The CDR3 contains 15 residues. CDR1 and CDR2 (germline): SGDLS, YYNGEE. V was clipped by 4 bases and J by 3 bases; unmatched bases: 7. For the CDR3, the DNA is TGTGCCAGCAGCCCCTGGGCTAGCGGGGAAGAGACCCAGTACTTC. Protein sequence: CASSPWASGEETQYF.

The rearrangement joins TRBV28 to TRBJ1-5; 7 positions agree with TRBD1. Germline CDR1 MDHEN, CDR2 SYDVKM. The CDR3 is made up of 14 amino acids. V gave up 2 bases and J gave up 4 bases; unmatched junction bases: 2. The DNA for the CDR3 is TGTGCCAGCAGTTTAAACAGGGGAAATCAGCCCCAGCATTTT. Translated, it gives CASSLNRGNQPQHF.

This clone has only a few counts. The chain couples TRBV27 to TRBJ1-6, with TRBD1 matching 8 bases. In germline, CDR1 is MNHEY, CDR2 SMNVEV (reference sequence). Trimming removed 7 bases from V and 9 bases from J; junction bases left unmatched: 11. This CDR3 spans 15 amino acids. Written as DNA, the CDR3 is TGTGCCAGCACCTCCACCGGGACAGGCCTTTCACCCCTCCACTTT. Its translation: CASTSTGTGLSPLHF.

The gene calls are TRBV2 and TRBJ1-5; no definite D call. CDR1 and CDR2 (germline): SNHLY, FYNNEI. The CDR3 is 13 amino acids. With 3 bases removed from V and 2 bases from J, the gap between germline ends came to 5 bases. The DNA for the CDR3 is TGTGCCAGCAGTGACCAGGGCAATCAGCCCCAGCATTTT. It yields the protein CASSDQGNQPQHF.

The rearrangement uses TRBV5-1 and TRBJ1-2; no clear D gene. This CDR3 region has 13 residues. V was cut by 2 bases and J by 2 bases, with 7 bases left in between. Germline V gives CDR1 SGHRS, CDR2 YFSETQ. CDR3 DNA: TGCGCCAGCAGCTTTACGGAGAACTATGGCTACACCTTC. As protein: CASSFTENYGYTF.

J is TRBJ2-4 and V is TRBV7-9; 13 nucleotides line up with TRBD2. The CDR3 runs to 17 residues. V was clipped by 5 bases and J by 3 bases; unmatched bases: 7. Germline CDR1 SEHNR, CDR2 FQNEAQ (reference sequence). CDR3 sequence: CASSPWTSGSIKNIQYF. CDR3 DNA: TGTGCCAGCAGCCCCTGGACTAGCGGGAGTATCAAAAACATTCAGTACTTC.

The V call is TRBV27, the J call TRBJ2-5, with a possible D match to TRBD2 (7 bases). Germline V gives CDR1 MNHEY, CDR2 SMNVEV (reference sequence). The V end lost 4 bases, the J end lost 2 bases, and 17 bases lay between the germline ends. The CDR3 runs to 16 residues. The CDR3 coding sequence is TGTGCCAGCAGTTCCAGGGGAGGGGAGTTGCAAGAGACCCAGTACTTC. It encodes CASSSRGGELQETQYF.

The chain couples TRBV5-1 to TRBJ2-2, with TRBD1 matching 9 bases. The CDR3 is 16 amino acids. The V and J ends lost 4 bases and 4 bases, in that order; junction bases with no gene match: 8. Germline values: CDR1 SGHRS, CDR2 YFSETQ. The CDR3 DNA sequence: TGCGCCAGCAGCCCCCGGACAGGGGCCGTCACCGGGGAGCTGTTTTTT. It is translated as CASSPRTGAVTGELFF.

The chain employs TRBV6-4 and TRBJ1-6, with 8 nucleotides matching TRBD1. Germline V gene sequence: CDR1 MRHNA, CDR2 SNTAGT. Trimming took 2 bases from V and 11 from J; bases not matched to a gene: 14. The CDR3 has 17 amino acids. The DNA of the CDR3 is TGTGCCAGCAGTGACCGAATCGCGACAGGGGAGAGTCCACCCCTCCACTTT. Encoded protein: CASSDRIATGESPPLHF.